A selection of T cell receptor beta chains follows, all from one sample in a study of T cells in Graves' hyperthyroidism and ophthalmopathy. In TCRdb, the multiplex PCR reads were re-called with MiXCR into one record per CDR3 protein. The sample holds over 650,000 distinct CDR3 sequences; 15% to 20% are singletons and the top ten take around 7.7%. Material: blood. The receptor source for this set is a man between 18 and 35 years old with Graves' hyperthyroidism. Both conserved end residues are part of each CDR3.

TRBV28 CASSWGGGGANVLTF
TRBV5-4 CASSLTAEINNEQFF
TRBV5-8 CASSEGTSGGIANTGELFF
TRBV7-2 CASSLASGHLMNTEAFF
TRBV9 CASSVRGLYTDTQYF
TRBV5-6 CASRTTDYGYTF
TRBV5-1 CASSVTSGPYEQYF
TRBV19 CASSSFYSPLHF
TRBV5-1 CASTPRSQFGEQYF
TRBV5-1 CASSPVSTGNYGTDTQYF
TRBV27 CASALWGANTEAFF
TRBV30 CAWSVMDEQYF
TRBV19 CASMKHQGTGSNGYTF
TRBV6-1 CASSEVGGRDEQFF
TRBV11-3 CASSLREPGIPEAFF
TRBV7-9 CASSLLGQAYEQYF
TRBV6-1 CASSEATGFGLFF
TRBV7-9 CASSPGQAPEAFF
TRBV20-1 CRSPGANTEAFF
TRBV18 CASSPPGTGINEQFF
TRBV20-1 CSAQKGGSTDTQYF
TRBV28 CASIPGAGSSYNEQFF
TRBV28 CASSPPREAYLPSYGYTF
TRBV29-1 CSVDDGVVGEQFF
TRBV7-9 CASSQGSPGWTQYF
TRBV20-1 CSAHLRTEDTQYF
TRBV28 CATESAGAQETQYF
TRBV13 CASTYRGGDSPLHF
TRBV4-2 CASSQDASGGTDTQYF
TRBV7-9 CASSLGQGLREFF
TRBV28 CASSLGGAGSGNTIYF
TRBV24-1 CATSAGQGITEAFF
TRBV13 CASSLEQGDTGELFF
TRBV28 CASSFSIERETRFF
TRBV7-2 CASSLVGGQNIQYF
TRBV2 CASSGGILNTEAFF
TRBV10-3 CAISGQGAQEEKLFF
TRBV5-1 CASSLGNQTGMNTGELFF
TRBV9 CASSVESEQFF
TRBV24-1 CATSDFFPEGEFF
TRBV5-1 CASSFDRTEAFF
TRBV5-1 CASSLEGTSGYEQYF
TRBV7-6 CASSAGQIETQYF
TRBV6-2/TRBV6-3 CASSYTPPGLGRDEQYF
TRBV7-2 CASSLPYKRDEQYF
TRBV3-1 CASSQERTGGANSGGTEAFF
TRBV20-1 CSARREDGAYEQYF
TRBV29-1 CSVPKARGYGYTF
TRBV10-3 CAISESTAQETQYF
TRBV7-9 CASSFGTRDSYNEQFF
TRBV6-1 CASSEEIRDLDTQYF
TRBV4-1 CASSQDRRAYEQYF
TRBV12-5 CASGFRTLGLAGGRPSYNEQFF
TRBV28 CASSPTSGQDQPQHF
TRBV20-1 CSAAEQGGDQPQHF